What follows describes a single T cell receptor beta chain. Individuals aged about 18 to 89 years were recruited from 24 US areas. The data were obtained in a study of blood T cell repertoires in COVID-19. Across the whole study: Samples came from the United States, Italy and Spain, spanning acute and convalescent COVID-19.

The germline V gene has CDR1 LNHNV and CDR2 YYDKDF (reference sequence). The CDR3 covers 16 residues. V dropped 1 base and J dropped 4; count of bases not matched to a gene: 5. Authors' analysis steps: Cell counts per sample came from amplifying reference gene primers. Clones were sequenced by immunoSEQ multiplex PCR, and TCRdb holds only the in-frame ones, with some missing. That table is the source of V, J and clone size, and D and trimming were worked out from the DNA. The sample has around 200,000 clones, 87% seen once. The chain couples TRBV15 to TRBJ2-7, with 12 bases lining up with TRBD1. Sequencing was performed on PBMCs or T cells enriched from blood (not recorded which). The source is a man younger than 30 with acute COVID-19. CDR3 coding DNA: TGTGCCACCAGCAGAGGTGGGACAGGGGGCGAGTACGAGCAGTACTTC. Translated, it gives CATSRGGTGGEYEQYF.